This T cell receptor (beta chain) stems from a study of blood T cell repertoires in COVID-19. Clones were read by immunoSEQ multiplex PCR, and TCRdb kept only the in-frame ones, dropping some. The sample yields fewer than 200,000 clones, about 87% seen once. V shed 7 bases and J shed 3 bases, with 16 bases lying between them. This CDR3 contains 15 residues. In germline, CDR1 is MNHNY, CDR2 SVGAGI (reference sequence). The chain joins TRBV6-6 to TRBJ1-5; D may be TRBD1 (5 bases). The sequenced material came from peripheral blood. The receptor comes from a woman aged 70-85 years with COVID-19, enrolled during active disease. The CDR3 DNA is TGTGCCAGCACCCCCCAGGGAACGATCAATCAGCCCCAGCATTTT. It specifies CASTPQGTINQPQHF.